This T cell receptor beta chain came from a study of cytomegalovirus exposure and HLA in healthy donors. Primers: 60 Vbeta forward and 13 Jbeta reverse. This table comes from immunoSEQ multiplex PCR, and its TCRdb copy is limited to in-frame clones, with some not included. The sample has about 170,000 clones; 65% to 80% are singletons. The germline V gene has CDR1 SGHTA and CDR2 FQGNSA. The ends lost 7 bases at V and 2 bases at J; junction bases unmatched: 6. CDR3 length: 14 amino acids. This clonotype was obtained from a woman aged 50 to 65 in good health and CMV-seropositive. The V call is TRBV7-2, the J call TRBJ2-3; TRBD2 aligns across 7 bases. The sequenced sample was PBMCs. DNA of the CDR3: TGTGCCAGCACCCGGGGACTATTCACAGATACGCAGTATTTT. Amino acids: CASTRGLFTDTQYF.